The 31 T cell receptor beta chains listed next were all sequenced from one sample in a study of T-cell reconstitution after alpha-beta-depleted transplantation in children. Unique molecular identifiers were incorporated during preparation of the TCRbeta library. TCRdb used MiXCR to reprocess the PCR reads, holding one entry per CDR3 protein. The sample holds about 980,000 distinct CDR3 sequences, about 29% seen once. The input for sequencing was PBMCs, mostly from graft donor cells, taken 360 days after TCRalphabeta/CD19-depleted stem cell transplant. The origin of the receptors is a boy under two years old who had a stem cell transplant for SCID, so the T cells may come from the graft donor.

There are a few counts of this clonotype. The chain uses TRBV15 and TRBJ2-5; possible D gene TRBD1, 6 bases. V shed 8 bases and J shed 2 bases, with 12 bases lying between them. The CDR3 contains 13 residues. Germline CDR1 reads LNHNV; CDR2 reads YYDKDF (reference sequence). CDR3 loop: CATQQGSQETQYF. The CDR3 nucleotides are TGTGCCACCCAGCAGGGGTCACAAGAGACCCAGTACTTC.

The chain carries TRBV28 and TRBJ2-1; 8 positions agree with TRBD2. The germline V gene has CDR1 MDHEN and CDR2 SYDVKM. V lost 4 bases and J lost 1; bases outside the gene matches: 9. This CDR3 comprises 17 residues. The CDR3: CASSSPKRGSSYNEQFF. CDR3 in DNA: TGTGCCAGCAGTTCCCCTAAGCGGGGGTCGTCCTACAATGAGCAGTTCTTC.

The chain couples TRBV30 to TRBJ2-1; the D gene is possibly TRBD2 (6 bases). Looked up from germline, CDR1 is GTSNPN and CDR2 is SVGIG (reference sequence). This CDR3 has 16 residues. The germline V and J ends were trimmed by 2 bases and 0 bases, with 14 bases remaining between them. CDR3 region: CAWSPSGSSSYNEQFF. CDR3 DNA sequence: TGTGCCTGGAGTCCGAGCGGGTCAAGCTCCTACAATGAGCAGTTCTTC. The whole variable domain, filled in from reference TRBV30 and TRBJ2-1, reads SQTIHQWPATLVQPVGSPLSLECTVEGTSNPNLYWYRQAAGRGLQLLFYSVGIGQISSEVPQNLSASRPQDRQFILSSKKLLLSDSGFYLCAWSPSGSSSYNEQFFGPGTRLTVL.

The V call is TRBV12-3 or TRBV12-4, the J call TRBJ2-3, with a tentative D call TRBD1 (6 bases). Trimming cost V 5 bases and J 4 bases, with 16 bases left between them. The CDR3 runs to 15 residues. The DNA for the CDR3 is TGTGCCAGCAGTCGAAACAGGGTTAGGGCAGATACGCAGTATTTT. Protein product: CASSRNRVRADTQYF.

The V gene is TRBV3-1, the J gene TRBJ2-3; 8 nucleotides match TRBD2. V was clipped by 1 base and J by 4 bases; unmatched bases: 4. The CDR3 runs to 15 residues. The germline gives CDR1 LGHDT, CDR2 YNNKEL (reference sequence). In DNA form, the CDR3 reads TGTGCCAGCAGCCAAGGGGGACTAGTTGCAGATACGCAGTATTTT. This sequence encodes CASSQGGLVADTQYF.

This clonotype was detected only a few times. This chain joins TRBV9 and TRBJ2-1; no definite D call. V gave up 0 bases and J gave up 0 bases, with 10 bases separating them. In germline, CDR1 is SGDLS, CDR2 YYNGEE. This CDR3 spans 16 amino acids. The CDR3 sequence is CASSVGASSSYNEQFF. The CDR3 DNA reads TGTGCCAGCAGCGTAGGAGCCTCCAGCTCCTACAATGAGCAGTTCTTC.

This clonotype was picked up a small number of times. The chain recombines TRBV4-1 with TRBJ2-4, with D tentatively TRBD2 (5 bases). The V gene lost 2 bases and the J gene lost 3 bases, with 11 bases spanning the gap. Germline V CDR1 and CDR2: MGHRA, YSYEKL. The CDR3 consists of 15 residues. CDR3 residues: CASSQPAGGKNIQYF. The CDR3 DNA sequence: TGCGCCAGCAGCCAACCTGCCGGAGGCAAAAACATTCAGTACTTC.

This clonotype was found many times. The chain couples TRBV7-3 to TRBJ2-3; 7 nucleotides agree with TRBD2. Germline V CDR1 and CDR2: SGHTA, FQGTGA. The V and J ends lost 2 bases and 5 bases, in that order; junction bases with no gene match: 7. The CDR3 consists of 15 residues. The CDR3 bases are TGTGCCAGCAGCTTAGGTCTAGTAGCGGGAGATACGCAGTATTTT. The encoded protein is CASSLGLVAGDTQYF.

The chain is built from TRBV3-1 and TRBJ1-5; no firm D call. The CDR3 extends over 13 amino acids. V shed 0 bases and J shed 5 bases, with 5 bases lying between them. Germline loops: CDR1 LGHDT, CDR2 YNNKEL (reference sequence). The CDR3 DNA reads as TGTGCCAGCAGCCAAGATGCCGATCAGCCCCAGCATTTT. Amino acids: CASSQDADQPQHF. Filled out from reference TRBV3-1 and TRBJ1-5, the complete variable domain reads DTAVSQTPKYLVTQMGNDKSIKCEQNLGHDTMYWYKQDSKKFLKIMFSYNNKELIINETVPNRFSPKSPDKAHLNLHINSLELGDSAVYFCASSQDADQPQHFGDGTRLSIL.

The genes are TRBV25-1 and TRBJ2-1; D may be TRBD2 (7 bases). The CDR3 runs 15 residues. V was pared by 7 bases and J by 5 bases, with 18 bases between. Germline CDR1 is MGHDK and CDR2 is SYGVNS. CDR3 amino acids: CASKGGGVGHNEQFF. In DNA, the CDR3 is TGTGCCAGCAAGGGGGGGGGAGTGGGGCACAATGAGCAGTTCTTC. The whole variable domain, filled in from reference TRBV25-1 and TRBJ2-1, reads EADIYQTPRYLVIGTGKKITLECSQTMGHDKMYWYQQDPGMELHLIHYSYGVNSTEKGDLSSESTVSRIRTEHFPLTLESARPSHTSQYLCASKGGGVGHNEQFFGPGTRLTVL.

In this sample, this clonotype turned up a few times. At one of its ends the junction is not consistent with the germline gene, which may arise from a read error. The rearrangement uses TRBV29-1 and TRBJ2-3, with 8 bases that match TRBD2. CDR1 SQVTM and CDR2 ANQGSEA come from the germline V gene. This CDR3 comprises 13 residues. Here the CDR3 reads CSVEDRQGISGDF. Here the CDR3 DNA reads TGCAGCGTTGAAGATCGTCAGGGGATTAGCGGGGACTTT.

The chain combines TRBV4-2 with TRBJ1-5; a possible D gene is TRBD1 (6 bases). The V gene lost 4 bases and the J gene lost 1 base, with 11 bases spanning the gap. The CDR3 is 15 residues long. Looked up from germline, CDR1 is LGHNA and CDR2 is YNFKEQ. CDR3 protein: CASSPEGESNQPQHF. As DNA, the CDR3 is TGTGCCAGCAGCCCCGAGGGGGAGAGCAATCAGCCCCAGCATTTT.

The chain is built from TRBV12-3 or TRBV12-4 and TRBJ2-5; D is unresolved. This CDR3 has 15 residues. V was trimmed by 5 bases and J by 7 bases, leaving 20 bases between them. CDR3 residues: CASSPRAKGRGTQYF. The CDR3 bases are TGTGCCAGCAGTCCCCGGGCGAAAGGGCGCGGGACCCAGTACTTC.

This chain joins TRBV5-1 and TRBJ2-1; D gene ambiguous. Germline CDR1 and CDR2: SGHRS and YFSETQ. This CDR3 region has 14 residues. With 1 base removed from V and 7 bases from J, the gap between germline ends came to 12 bases. CDR3 region: CASSLKLLSNEQFF. CDR3 in DNA: TGCGCCAGCAGCTTGAAGCTCCTGAGTAATGAGCAGTTCTTC.

The gene calls are TRBV9 and TRBJ2-1, with 13 bases fitting TRBD2. Trimming removed 4 bases from V and 3 bases from J; junction bases left unmatched: 10. The CDR3 contains 18 residues. The germline gives CDR1 SGDLS, CDR2 YYNGEE. CDR3 region: CASSPGTSGVALYNEQFF. For the CDR3, the DNA is TGTGCCAGCAGCCCCGGGACTAGCGGGGTCGCCCTCTACAATGAGCAGTTCTTC.

The chain has TRBV19 and TRBJ2-3; D unresolved. In germline, CDR1 is LNHDA, CDR2 SQIVND (reference sequence). The CDR3 sequence is 15 residues long. Trimming pared 2 bases from V and 2 bases from J, leaving 11 bases between. The CDR3 reads CASSISGFATDTQYF. The CDR3 DNA reads as TGTGCCAGTAGTATAAGTGGATTTGCCACAGATACGCAGTATTTT.

This clonotype was observed a handful of times. This rearrangement joins TRBV9 to TRBJ2-1, with 11 bases lining up with TRBD2. The J segment lost 6 bases and the V segment lost 0 bases, leaving 5 bases of the junction unmatched. Germline V gene lookup returns CDR1 SGDLS and CDR2 YYNGEE. This CDR3 has 16 residues. CDR3 protein: CASSVDSGGAFNEQFF. The DNA of the CDR3 is TGTGCCAGCAGCGTAGATAGCGGGGGGGCATTCAATGAGCAGTTCTTC.

This chain joins TRBV5-1 and TRBJ2-1, with 15 nucleotides matching TRBD2. The CDR3 has 15 residues. Unmatched junction bases numbered 2, after V lost 1 base and J lost 9 bases. The germline V gene encodes CDR1 SGHRS and CDR2 YFSETQ. The CDR3 nucleotides read TGCGCCAGCAGCTTGAGGACTAGCGGGGGGGGTGAGCAGTTCTTC. Translation: CASSLRTSGGGEQFF.

This clonotype was seen a few times. This chain uses TRBV24-1 with TRBJ2-3; 8 positions agree with TRBD1. The V segment lost 2 bases and the J segment 1 base; nucleotides outside the gene matches: 10. In germline, CDR1 is KGHDR, CDR2 SFDVKD. The CDR3 runs to 18 residues. CDR3 sequence: CATSDSLTGVVGTDTQYF. Here the CDR3 DNA reads TGTGCCACCAGTGATTCGCTGACAGGGGTTGTGGGCACAGATACGCAGTATTTT.

The chain recombines TRBV28 with TRBJ2-3; possibly TRBD2 for D (6 bases). Germline CDR1 is MDHEN and CDR2 is SYDVKM. V was trimmed by 7 bases and J by 2 bases, leaving 19 bases between them. The CDR3 runs to 16 residues. CDR3 DNA: TGTGCCAGCACCCCCACTCGGGGGTCCCTCACAGATACGCAGTATTTT. It yields the protein CASTPTRGSLTDTQYF. Looking up the rest from reference TRBV28 and TRBJ2-3 gives the full variable domain: DVKVTQSSRYLVKRTGEKVFLECVQDMDHENMFWYRQDPGLGLRLIYFSYDVKMKEKGDIPEGYSVSREKKERFSLILESASTNQTSMYLCASTPTRGSLTDTQYFGPGTRLTVL.

This clonotype was detected a few times. V is TRBV5-1 and J is TRBJ2-1; 14 bases match TRBD2. With V trimmed by 7 bases and J by 5 bases, 2 bases remained unmatched. Germline V gives CDR1 SGHRS, CDR2 YFSETQ. The CDR3 is made up of 14 amino acids. The CDR3 coding sequence is TGCGCCAGCGAGACTAGCGGGGGGGACAATGAGCAGTTCTTC. Its protein product is CASETSGGDNEQFF. The full variable domain, its missing parts supplied by reference TRBV5-1 and TRBJ2-1, is KAGVTQTPRYLIKTRGQQVTLSCSPISGHRSVSWYQQTPGQGLQFLFEYFSETQRNKGNFPGRFSGRQFSNSRSEMNVSTLELGDSALYLCASETSGGDNEQFFGPGTRLTVL.

The chain carries TRBV11-2 and TRBJ2-1; D uncertain. V was trimmed by 1 base and J by 9 bases, leaving 7 bases between them. Germline-derived CDR1 and CDR2 are SGHAT and FQNNGV. The CDR3 spans 12 residues. CDR3 protein: CASSLGIREQFF. DNA for the CDR3: TGTGCCAGCAGCTTAGGGATTCGTGAGCAGTTCTTC.

This chain joins TRBV6-5 and TRBJ2-4; 8 bases fit TRBD1. This CDR3 is 15 amino acids long. The germline V gene encodes CDR1 MNHEY and CDR2 SVGAGI. Losses at the gene ends were 4 bases for V and 1 base for J; bases not matched to a gene: 3. The CDR3 sequence is CASSSRQGAKNIQYF. CDR3 sequence (DNA): TGTGCCAGCAGTTCCCGACAGGGGGCCAAAAACATTCAGTACTTC.

This clonotype has just a few counts. This chain connects TRBV7-9 to TRBJ1-1; the D gene is possibly TRBD1 (5 bases). The CDR3 covers 17 residues. Germline V gene lookup returns CDR1 SEHNR and CDR2 FQNEAQ (reference sequence). V dropped 0 bases and J dropped 7 bases, with 21 bases sitting between them. Here the CDR3 reads CASSLAAVGGPHDEAFF. The CDR3 DNA follows: TGTGCCAGCAGCTTAGCAGCGGTGGGGGGACCCCACGATGAAGCTTTCTTT.

This chain joins TRBV11-2 and TRBJ2-5; 7 nucleotides line up with TRBD1. V dropped 0 bases and J dropped 5; count of bases not matched to a gene: 3. This CDR3 has 14 residues. CDR1 and CDR2 (germline): SGHAT, FQNNGV. CDR3 residues: CASSLDLRGETQYF. CDR3 sequence (DNA): TGTGCCAGCAGCTTAGATCTCAGGGGGGAGACCCAGTACTTC.

This chain joins TRBV4-2 and TRBJ2-2, with 16 bases fitting TRBD2. The CDR3 totals 17 residues. From germline, CDR1 is LGHNA and CDR2 YNFKEQ. V lost 4 bases to trimming and J lost 9 bases; unmatched junction nucleotides: 8. CDR3 nucleotides: TGTGCCAGCAGCCCCCAGGGACTAGCGGGGGGGATATGGGAGCTGTTTTTT. It is translated as CASSPQGLAGGIWELFF.

This clonotype was detected only a few times. The chain joins TRBV10-2 to TRBJ2-4; D is unresolved. There are 15 residues in the CDR3. V lost 0 bases and J 7 bases, leaving 13 bases between the germline ends. CDR1 is WSHSY, CDR2 SAAADI, per germline. CDR3 coding DNA: TGCGCCAGCAGTGAGTCATCCGGGTTGATGAACATTCAGTACTTC. Translation gives CASSESSGLMNIQYF.

The genes are TRBV6-1 and TRBJ2-7; TRBD1 matches at 8 bases. Germline CDR1 and CDR2: MNHNS and SASEGT. The V gene end was trimmed by 7 bases and the J gene end by 1 base; junction bases not matched to a gene: 6. The CDR3 covers 14 residues. The CDR3 nucleotides are TGTGCCAGCAAGGAGGACAGGGCGTCCTACGAGCAGTACTTC. Encoded protein: CASKEDRASYEQYF.

The V call is TRBV5-4, the J call TRBJ2-7; a possible D gene is TRBD1 (6 bases). The germline V gene encodes CDR1 SGHNT and CDR2 YYREEE (reference sequence). The CDR3 loop spans 15 amino acids. V was pared by 4 bases and J by 2 bases, with 16 bases between. This chain's CDR3 is CASSPGTRVTYEQYF. The CDR3 DNA reads TGTGCCAGCAGCCCCGGGACACGGGTTACCTACGAGCAGTACTTC.

This clonotype was detected ten times or more. The V gene is TRBV5-1, the J gene TRBJ2-5, with D perhaps matching TRBD1 (6 bases). CDR1 is SGHRS and CDR2 is YFSETQ in the germline V gene. This CDR3 contains 14 residues. V was trimmed by 0 bases and J by 5 bases, leaving 11 bases between them. In nucleotides, the CDR3 is TGCGCCAGCAGCTTGGATCCTAGGGGGGAGACCCAGTACTTC. Translation: CASSLDPRGETQYF.

This clonotype has at least ten counts. This sequence joins TRBV12-3 or TRBV12-4 and TRBJ2-5; perhaps TRBD1 as D (5 bases). The CDR3 spans 14 residues. V lost 0 bases and J lost 5, with 10 bases in between. In DNA form, the CDR3 reads TGTGCCAGCAGTTTAGCGACAGCCGGTGAGACCCAGTACTTC. Residues: CASSLATAGETQYF.